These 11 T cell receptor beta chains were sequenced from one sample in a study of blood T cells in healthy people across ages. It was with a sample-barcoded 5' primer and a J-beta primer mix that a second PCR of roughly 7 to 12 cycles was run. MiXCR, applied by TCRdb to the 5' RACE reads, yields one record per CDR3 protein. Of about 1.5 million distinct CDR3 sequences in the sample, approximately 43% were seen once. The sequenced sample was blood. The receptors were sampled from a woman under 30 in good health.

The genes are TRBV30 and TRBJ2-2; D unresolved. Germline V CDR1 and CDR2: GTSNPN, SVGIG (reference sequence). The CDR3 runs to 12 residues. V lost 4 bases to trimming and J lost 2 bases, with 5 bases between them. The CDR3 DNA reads TGTGCCTGGACAATTAACACCGGGGAGCTGTTTTTT. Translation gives CAWTINTGELFF.

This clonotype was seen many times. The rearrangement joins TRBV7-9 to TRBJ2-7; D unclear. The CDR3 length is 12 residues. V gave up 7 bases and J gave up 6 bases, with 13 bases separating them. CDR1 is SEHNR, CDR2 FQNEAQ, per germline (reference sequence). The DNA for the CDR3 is TGTGCCAGCAAATCTGGTTTCGGCGAGCAGTACTTC. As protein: CASKSGFGEQYF.

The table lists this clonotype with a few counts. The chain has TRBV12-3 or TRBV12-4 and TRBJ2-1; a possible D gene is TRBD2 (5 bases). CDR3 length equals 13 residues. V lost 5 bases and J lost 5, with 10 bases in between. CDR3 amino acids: CASSGQRHNEQFF. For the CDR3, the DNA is TGTGCCAGCAGTGGGCAGCGGCACAATGAGCAGTTCTTC.

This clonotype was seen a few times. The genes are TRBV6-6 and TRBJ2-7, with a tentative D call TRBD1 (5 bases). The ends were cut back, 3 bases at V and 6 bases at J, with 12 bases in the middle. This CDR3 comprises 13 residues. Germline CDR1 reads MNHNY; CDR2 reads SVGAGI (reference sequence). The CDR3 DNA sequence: TGTGCCAGCAGTTATCACGACAGCCTCGAGCAGTACTTC. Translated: CASSYHDSLEQYF.

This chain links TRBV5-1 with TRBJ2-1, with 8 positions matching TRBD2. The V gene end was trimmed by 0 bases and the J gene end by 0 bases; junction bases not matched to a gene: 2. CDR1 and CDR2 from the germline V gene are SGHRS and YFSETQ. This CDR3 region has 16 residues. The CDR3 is CASSLVSGVSYNEQFF. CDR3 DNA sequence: TGCGCCAGCAGCTTGGTTAGCGGGGTCTCCTACAATGAGCAGTTCTTC.

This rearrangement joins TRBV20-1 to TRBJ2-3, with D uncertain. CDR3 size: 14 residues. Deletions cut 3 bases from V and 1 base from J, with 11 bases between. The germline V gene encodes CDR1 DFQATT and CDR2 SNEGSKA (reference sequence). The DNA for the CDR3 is TGCAGTGCTAGGCTCCGCGTAGGCACAGATACGCAGTATTTT. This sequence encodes CSARLRVGTDTQYF.

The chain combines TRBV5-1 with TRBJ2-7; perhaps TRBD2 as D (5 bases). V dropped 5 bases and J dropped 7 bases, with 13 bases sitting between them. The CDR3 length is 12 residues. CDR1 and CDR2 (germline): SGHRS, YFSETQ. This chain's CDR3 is CASRDFPGEQYF. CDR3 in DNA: TGCGCCAGCAGGGACTTCCCGGGTGAGCAGTACTTC.

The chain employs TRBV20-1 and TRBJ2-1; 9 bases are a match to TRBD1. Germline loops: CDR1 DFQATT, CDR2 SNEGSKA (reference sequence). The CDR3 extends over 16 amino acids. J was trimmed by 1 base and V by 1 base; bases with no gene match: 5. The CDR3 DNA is TGCAGTGCTAGAGTTGGGACAGGGAGGTCCTACAATGAGCAGTTCTTC. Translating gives CSARVGTGRSYNEQFF.

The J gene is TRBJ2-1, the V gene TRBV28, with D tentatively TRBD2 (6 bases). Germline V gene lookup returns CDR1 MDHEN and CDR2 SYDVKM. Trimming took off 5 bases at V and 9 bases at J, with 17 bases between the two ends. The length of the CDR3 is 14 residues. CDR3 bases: TGTGCCAGCAGTCCAGGGACTGCCTGGGGTGAGCAGTTCTTC. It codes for CASSPGTAWGEQFF.

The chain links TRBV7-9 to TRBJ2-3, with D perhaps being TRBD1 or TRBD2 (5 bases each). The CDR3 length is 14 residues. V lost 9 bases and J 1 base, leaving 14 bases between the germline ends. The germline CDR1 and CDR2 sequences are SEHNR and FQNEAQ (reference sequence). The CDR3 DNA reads TGTGCCAGTTCCGGGGCCGAGGGCACAGATACGCAGTATTTT. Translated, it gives CASSGAEGTDTQYF.

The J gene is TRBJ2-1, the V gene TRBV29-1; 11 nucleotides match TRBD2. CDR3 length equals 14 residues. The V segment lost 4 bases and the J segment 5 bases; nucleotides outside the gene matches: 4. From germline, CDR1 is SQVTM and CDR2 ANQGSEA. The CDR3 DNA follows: TGCAGCGTTGTATTAGCGGGAGGGAACAATGAGCAGTTCTTC. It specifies CSVVLAGGNNEQFF.